This T cell receptor (beta chain) was sequenced during a study of T cell responses to AZD1222 COVID-19 vaccine (dated by TCRdb to the early 2020s). With regard to the full study: TCR sequencing covered 233 trial participants: around 210 given two doses of AZD1222 and 26 given two doses of MenACWY control vaccine. Trial participants were enrolled by age into subgroups of 18-55, 56-69 and 70-plus years, and around 150, 28 and 57 TCR-sequenced participants, respectively, were included in these subgroups. Study-level results and caveats: Participants were mostly white British and included more females than males, and it was suggested by the authors that clonal diversity may have been underestimated. The 56-69-year group was small, and its depth increase did not reach significance, likely because of low power. Because no day 14 peak-response samples were available, the repertoires could be characterized only after the peak T cell response. A significant rise in spike-specific TCR breadth and depth was observed after two AZD1222 doses relative to day 0 and relative to MenACWY recipients. Epitopes outside the regions mutated in the B.1.351 and B.1.1.7 variants were reportedly recognized by nearly half of the unique spike-specific TCRs. The vaccine-associated CD4 TCRs covered the entire spike protein, and the dominant responses fell in regions 160-218 and 743-854. Only five or six AZD1222 recipients were SARS-CoV-2 seropositive at baseline, limiting conclusions about previously exposed vaccinees.

This specimen's time point label, interpreted: baseline before first vaccination. Interpreted using the paper, the treatment or condition label stands for: meningococcal conjugate vaccine given as trial control. The vaccinee samples were drawn from two UK trials, COV001 and COV002, one of which was a single-blind randomized controlled phase 2/3 trial testing AZD1222 (ChAdOx1 nCoV-19) in healthy adults. Trial participant PBMC samples were collected at day 0 and day 28 after the second dose for TCRbeta chain sequencing. About this clone itself: Its antigen remains unidentified. No qualities accompany the bases; no much larger clone lies one base away.

The CDR3 regions of human TCRbeta chains were analyzed by immunosequencing. Regarding the original processing steps: Repertoire TCRs were matched against a reference library of SARS-CoV-2-specific TCRs generated with the MIRA antigen-specificity platform. Breadth was defined as the fraction of unique TCRs that were SARS-CoV-2-associated. Depth was defined as the fraction of total T cells that were SARS-CoV-2-associated. Using the MIRA data, each spike-specific TCR was mapped to the spike region that the TCR reacts to and placed in a CD4 or CD8 class. Log10-transformed breadth and depth values were compared by one-way ANOVA with Sidak's multiple comparisons tests. TCRdb re-hosts the immuneACCESS table, in-frame sequences only. Its copies lack some clones; in the studies checked, an unresolved V gene accounts for under half of them, and the cause for the rest is not known. V, J and clone size derive from that table, while D and trimming were established from the DNA sequence. In this sample the table shows approximately 80,000 clones, 88% of which occur a single time. Jointly, the top ten make up about 4.8% of the sample.

Sequences MNHNS (CDR1) and SASEGT (CDR2) are obtained from the germline V gene. V and J lose 2 bases and 0 bases, and a span of 12 bases separates them. Its CDR3 holds 16 amino acids, cysteine through phenylalanine. The entry retains the CDR3 DNA only, 48 bases that are in frame from base 1. This TCR came from an adult in good health. The sample was peripheral blood, taken on day 0 of MenACWY control vaccination. This chain is built from TRBV6-1 and TRBJ2-3; a tentative D call is TRBD1 (5 bases match). This receptor carries the CDR3 CASSELTAVSTDTQYF. In nucleotide form, the sequence is TGTGCCAGCAGTGAACTGACAGCCGTTAGCACAGATACGCAGTATTTT.